This TCR beta chain was identified during a study of cytomegalovirus exposure and HLA in healthy donors. Study results and limitations: TCR beta sequences reportedly predicted most subjects' HLA-A and HLA-B alleles accurately.

With 60 Vbeta and 13 Jbeta primers, the PCR was carried out. Generated by immunoSEQ multiplex PCR, the TCRdb table keeps only in-frame clones and is missing some. The sample holds over 150,000 clones; more than 75% are singletons and the top ten take approximately 6.5%. Concerning this clone itself: Its antigen is not identified.

This CDR3 contains 13 residues. The V end was cut by 1 base, the J end by 4 bases, with 8 bases between. CDR1 SGHRS and CDR2 YFSETQ come from the germline V gene. The TCR sequence derives from a woman between 45 and 65 years old in good health and CMV-seropositive. The chain uses TRBV5-1 and TRBJ1-1, with D tentatively TRBD1 (5 bases). The sample consisted of PBMCs. CDR3 in DNA: TGCGCCAGCAGCTTGCCAGGGCTCACTGAAGCTTTCTTT. Amino acid sequence: CASSLPGLTEAFF.